Listed below are T cell receptor beta chains from one sample, sequenced in a study of OX40 agonist ivuxolimab in advanced cancers. Here immunoSEQ multiplex PCR was the method, and the copy in TCRdb shows in-frame clones only, minus some. The sample holds some 98,000 clones, around nine tenths seen once. Sequenced material: CD4+ or CD8+ T cells sorted from blood, taken in a trial of the OX40 agonist ivuxolimab. The receptors were gathered from an adult with an advanced solid tumor such as melanoma, head and neck, liver or kidney cancer. The CDR3 runs from the conserved cysteine through the conserved F or W. Fields, in order: V gene, clone size, J gene, D gene, CDR3 DNA, CDR3 protein. A D gene is named only where the DNA matches it firmly. Size is stated for part of the rows, as once, few or many counts, or as a class when the clone is expanded.

V: TRBV4-1; size: -; J: TRBJ2-7; D: -; DNA: TGCGCCAGCAGCGATTTCTACGAGCAGTACTTC; CDR3: CASSDFYEQYF
V: TRBV30; size: -; J: TRBJ2-5; D: TRBD2; DNA: TGTGCCTGCGGGCTAGCGGGGGCCACACAAGAGACCCAGTACTTC; CDR3: CACGLAGATQETQYF
V: TRBV6-1; size: -; J: TRBJ2-5; D: TRBD2; DNA: TGTGCCAGCAGTGGACTAGCGGGGGGGAGCCAAGAGACCCAGTACTTC; CDR3: CASSGLAGGSQETQYF
V: TRBV7-3; size: -; J: TRBJ2-1; D: TRBD2; DNA: TGTGCCAGCAGCTTAACGATTAGAGCTCCTAGCGGACCCCTCGGTGAGCAGTTCTTC; CDR3: CASSLTIRAPSGPLGEQFF
V: TRBV4-2; size: -; J: TRBJ2-7; D: TRBD2; DNA: TGTGCCAGCAGCCAACCTCACGCTAGCGGGGGAAACTACGAGCAGTACTTC; CDR3: CASSQPHASGGNYEQYF
V: TRBV2; size: -; J: TRBJ1-1; D: TRBD1; DNA: TGTGCCAGCTGTAGGACAGGGCCGAACACTGAAGCTTTCTTT; CDR3: CASCRTGPNTEAFF
V: TRBV7-9; size: -; J: TRBJ1-1; D: -; DNA: TGTGCCAGCAGCAGTCGGGCAGCGAACACTGAAGCTTTCTTT; CDR3: CASSSRAANTEAFF
V: TRBV5-1; size: -; J: TRBJ2-2; D: TRBD1; DNA: TGCGCCAGCAGCCCGGGGACAGGGACTAACACCGGGGAGCTGTTTTTT; CDR3: CASSPGTGTNTGELFF
V: TRBV7-9; size: -; J: TRBJ1-1; D: TRBD1; DNA: TGTGCCAGCAGCCTGGGGACAGGGGCCTTTACTGAAGCTTTCTTT; CDR3: CASSLGTGAFTEAFF
V: TRBV5-5; size: -; J: TRBJ2-3; D: TRBD1; DNA: TGTGCCAGCAGCTCGGGACAGCCGAACACAGATACGCAGTATTTT; CDR3: CASSSGQPNTDTQYF
V: TRBV5-1; size: few; J: TRBJ1-2; D: -; DNA: TGCGCCAGCAGCTTGGACGGGAACTATGGCTACACCTTC; CDR3: CASSLDGNYGYTF
V: TRBV6-6; size: -; J: TRBJ2-3; D: TRBD2; DNA: TGTGCCAGCGTACCGCGGGGGGACAACACAGATACGCAGTATTTT; CDR3: CASVPRGDNTDTQYF
V: TRBV6-5; size: -; J: TRBJ1-6; D: TRBD1; DNA: TGTGCCAGCAGTTACTCCGGGACAGCTAATTCACCCCTCCACTTT; CDR3: CASSYSGTANSPLHF
V: TRBV7-8; size: -; J: TRBJ1-1; D: TRBD1; DNA: TGTGCCAGCAGCTTGGGACAGGGATTACGGGTGAACACTGAAGCTTTCTTT; CDR3: CASSLGQGLRVNTEAFF
V: TRBV18; size: -; J: TRBJ1-5; D: -; DNA: TGTGCCAGCTCACCCTCTGGGGGGCCCCAGCATTTT; CDR3: CASSPSGGPQHF
V: TRBV14; size: -; J: TRBJ1-2; D: -; DNA: TGTGCCAGCAGCCAAGATCGTGGCTACACCTTC; CDR3: CASSQDRGYTF
V: TRBV10-1; size: few; J: TRBJ2-5; D: -; DNA: TGCGCCATCTTACCGCAAAAAGAGACCCAGTACTTC; CDR3: CAILPQKETQYF
V: TRBV5-1; size: -; J: TRBJ1-1; D: -; DNA: TGCGCCAGCAGCTTGGAACCGAGGAACACTGAAGCTTTCTTT; CDR3: CASSLEPRNTEAFF
V: TRBV25-1; size: -; J: TRBJ2-7; D: TRBD1; DNA: TGTGCCAGCAGGACAGGGGTCAGCTACGAGCAGTACTTC; CDR3: CASRTGVSYEQYF
V: TRBV6-5; size: -; J: TRBJ1-1; D: -; DNA: TGTGCCAGCAGTTACTCCTTGACGAACACTGAAGCTTTCTTT; CDR3: CASSYSLTNTEAFF
V: TRBV4-1; size: -; J: TRBJ2-7; D: -; DNA: TGCGCCAGCAGCCTGGGGGGCAGCTCCTACGAGCAGTACTTC; CDR3: CASSLGGSSYEQYF
V: TRBV6-5; size: -; J: TRBJ1-5; D: -; DNA: TGTGCCAGCAGCCCCCTTGGGAATCAGCCCCAGCATTTT; CDR3: CASSPLGNQPQHF
V: TRBV10-3; size: -; J: TRBJ2-3; D: TRBD1; DNA: TGTGCCATCAGCCTACAGGGGGGCACAGATACGCAGTATTTT; CDR3: CAISLQGGTDTQYF
V: TRBV7-2; size: -; J: TRBJ1-2; D: -; DNA: TGTGCCAGCAGCCCGTCGGCCAAACCTAACTATGGCTACACCTTC; CDR3: CASSPSAKPNYGYTF
V: TRBV5-6; size: -; J: TRBJ1-2; D: -; DNA: TGTGCCAGCAGCTCGACGGATAGTTTCTATGGCTACACCTTC; CDR3: CASSSTDSFYGYTF
V: TRBV29-1; size: -; J: TRBJ2-3; D: -; DNA: TGCAGCGTTGTAACACAGGTTAGCACAGATACGCAGTATTTT; CDR3: CSVVTQVSTDTQYF
V: TRBV6-5; size: -; J: TRBJ2-7; D: TRBD2; DNA: TGTGCCAGCAGTTCGGGACTAGCGGGCTACGAGCAGTACTTC; CDR3: CASSSGLAGYEQYF
V: TRBV11-1; size: -; J: TRBJ1-4; D: TRBD1; DNA: TGTGCCAGCGGATTTTCCTCCGGGACAGGAGGTGAAAAACTGTTTTTT; CDR3: CASGFSSGTGGEKLFF
V: TRBV5-1; size: -; J: TRBJ2-1; D: TRBD2; DNA: TGCGCCAGCAGCTCCCAGCGGGGGGGCTATGAGCAGTTCTTC; CDR3: CASSSQRGGYEQFF
V: TRBV7-2; size: -; J: TRBJ2-2; D: TRBD2; DNA: TGTGCCAGCAGCTTAGGACTAGCGGGGGGGTTGTCCCTCGGGGAGCTGTTTTTT; CDR3: CASSLGLAGGLSLGELFF
V: TRBV6-6; size: -; J: TRBJ1-3; D: -; DNA: TGTGCCAGCAGTGGGGGCAGGGGTCCTGGAAACACCATATATTTT; CDR3: CASSGGRGPGNTIYF
V: TRBV5-4; size: -; J: TRBJ1-2; D: -; DNA: TGTGCCAGCAGCCTGGACGGACCCTATGGCTACACCTTC; CDR3: CASSLDGPYGYTF
V: TRBV4-1; size: -; J: TRBJ1-3; D: -; DNA: TGCGCCAGCAGCCAAGATCAAGGAGTTGGAAACACCATATATTTT; CDR3: CASSQDQGVGNTIYF
V: TRBV5-1; size: -; J: TRBJ1-1; D: TRBD1; DNA: TGCGCCAGCAGCGACCGGGACAGGGTTCACACTGAAGCTTTCTTT; CDR3: CASSDRDRVHTEAFF
V: TRBV7-2; size: -; J: TRBJ1-2; D: -; DNA: TGTGCCAGCAGCTTGAGGGTAGGAGCTAACTATGGCTACACCTTC; CDR3: CASSLRVGANYGYTF
V: TRBV14; size: once; J: TRBJ1-3; D: -; DNA: TGTGCCAGCAGCCGACCGGGCCGCGATGGGACCATATATTTT; CDR3: CASSRPGRDGTIYF
V: TRBV5-6; size: -; J: TRBJ2-7; D: -; DNA: TGTGCCAGCAGCTTTTCTCTACGGAGCTCCTACGAGCAGTACTTC; CDR3: CASSFSLRSSYEQYF
V: TRBV11-2; size: -; J: TRBJ1-2; D: -; DNA: TGTGCCAGCAGCTTAGGACAGGCCGTCAGCTACACCTTC; CDR3: CASSLGQAVSYTF
V: TRBV2; size: -; J: TRBJ2-1; D: -; DNA: TGTGCCAGCAGTGAAGCCGCCAGGGGGGTCTACAATGAGCAGTTCTTC; CDR3: CASSEAARGVYNEQFF
V: TRBV6-5; size: -; J: TRBJ1-1; D: -; DNA: TGTGCCAGCACCAAGGGTAATAGGAACACTGAAGCTTTCTTT; CDR3: CASTKGNRNTEAFF